This T cell receptor beta chain was identified in a study of T-cell reconstitution after alpha-beta-depleted transplantation in children. Whole-study findings and limits: The study traced high day-60 TCRbeta diversity in some patients to surviving recipient T cells and thymic progenitors. Newly produced T cells mostly accounted for T-cell counts and diversity one year post-transplant. As was reported, about two months after transplant, alpha-beta T cells came from several hundred expanded graft clones.

During its preparation, the TCRbeta library received unique molecular identifiers. From the PCR reads, TCRdb called clonotypes with MiXCR, one entry per CDR3 protein. Among hundreds of thousands of distinct CDR3 sequences, 10% to 15% were seen once, and the ten largest hold around 2.2%. Trimming took 4 bases from V and 7 from J; bases not matched to a gene: 3. This CDR3 contains 12 residues. The germline CDR1 and CDR2 sequences are SQVTM and ANQGSEA. Remarks on this clonotype: What it binds is unknown.

The clonotype was recovered from a male patient younger than 18 who had a stem cell transplant for acute myeloid leukemia, so the T cells may come from the graft donor. J is TRBJ2-1 and V is TRBV29-1, with 8 bases matching TRBD1. This material consisted of PBMCs, mostly from graft donor cells, taken 360 days after TCRalphabeta/CD19-depleted stem cell transplant. CDR3 sequence: CSVGRQGNEQFF. The DNA for the CDR3 is TGCAGCGTTGGGAGACAGGGGAATGAGCAGTTCTTC.